This T cell receptor (beta chain) came from a study of OX40 agonist ivuxolimab in advanced cancers. The overall study: A male proportion of about 86% was recorded, with mean age approximately 56 years and range about 20 to 85. Participants could have had prior anti-PD-1, anti-PD-L1 or anti-CTLA-4 therapy, and roughly 40% had some. Study observations and caveats: CD8+ T cells averaged more expanded clones than CD4+.

Germline assignment: CDR1 SGHTA and CDR2 FQGNSA. Between the trimmed V and J ends, which lost 0 bases and 6 bases, there was a span of 13 bases. The CDR3 length is 15 residues. The table came from immunoSEQ multiplex PCR; TCRdb's copy has only in-frame clones and leaves some out. The table records around 60,000 clones, around 84% of them present only once. About this clone: The antigen remains undetermined.

The gene calls are TRBV7-2 and TRBJ2-3, with D perhaps being TRBD1 or TRBD2 (5 bases each). Here the sequenced sample was CD4+ or CD8+ T cells sorted from blood, taken in a trial of the OX40 agonist ivuxolimab. This clonotype was obtained from an adult with an advanced solid tumor such as melanoma, head and neck, liver or kidney cancer. This CDR3 reads CASSLAGAPADTQYF. As DNA, the CDR3 is TGTGCCAGCAGCTTAGCCGGGGCACCGGCGGATACGCAGTATTTT. The whole variable domain, remainder taken from reference TRBV7-2 and TRBJ2-3, is GAGVSQSPSNKVTEKGKDVELRCDPISGHTALYWYRQSLGQGLEFLIYFQGNSAPDKSGLPSDRFSAERTGGSVSTLTIQRTQQEDSAVYLCASSLAGAPADTQYFGPGTRLTVL.